This T cell receptor (beta chain) was observed in a study of identical twins. In every case, the donor was a healthy Caucasian. TCRdb used MiXCR to reprocess the 5' RACE reads, holding one entry per CDR3 protein. The sample includes 690,000 or so distinct CDR3 sequences, 8% to 9% of them seen just once. This clonotype has ten or more counts. The sample was also reused in another study, on yellow fever vaccine responses in identical twins.

The TCR sequence derives from a woman aged 18-29 years in good health. The sample comprised PBMCs.

CDR3 protein: CASSQASVGNQPQHF. CDR3 bases: TGTGCCAGCAGCCAAGCCTCGGTGGGAAATCAGCCCCAGCATTTT. The gene calls are TRBV4-2 and TRBJ1-5; D unclear. The V and J ends lost 1 base and 4 bases respectively, with 11 bases between them. Germline CDR1 is LGHNA and CDR2 is YNFKEQ. CDR3 length equals 15 residues.